This T cell receptor beta chain was sequenced for a study of vaccination and CD4 T cells after COVID-19. Study at large: Each enrolled participant received a two-dose regimen of either BNT162b2 or mRNA-1273 vaccine.

Described treatment: roughly 10-day PBMC culture with coronavirus spike peptide pools or control peptides (ViraFEST assay). The Oncomine TCR Beta short-read assay was applied to DNA of cultured CD4+ T cells. TCRdb processed the PCR reads anew with MiXCR; each CDR3 protein has one entry. The repertoire includes over 8,000 distinct CDR3 sequences, 20% to 25% of them detected once, and roughly 25% sits in the top ten. As to this clonotype: What it binds is unknown.

This specimen was CD4+ T cells from blood, cultured in vitro, taken before SARS-CoV-2 vaccination. The sequence derives from a human donor who received a COVID-19 vaccine.

CDR3 sequence (DNA): TGTGCCAGTAGTATAGTGCCTAGCGGGGGCCAAGAGACCCAGTACTTC. This encodes CASSIVPSGGQETQYF. The genes are TRBV19 and TRBJ2-5, with TRBD2 matching over 10 bases. V lost 1 base, J lost 1 base, and 3 bases stayed unmatched. The CDR3 covers 16 residues. Germline V lookup: CDR1 LNHDA, CDR2 SQIVND (reference sequence).